This TCR beta chain was captured in a study of cytomegalovirus exposure and HLA in healthy donors. Study-level background: An earlier analysis identified 117 million unique TCR beta sequences in about 200 million T cells. Genetic ancestry analysis placed around 76% of the 300 to 500 donors that were genotyped in the Caucasian-associated cluster.

No CMV serostatus entry exists for this donor. The primer mix had 60 Vbeta and 13 Jbeta primers. Here immunoSEQ multiplex PCR was the method, and the copy in TCRdb shows in-frame clones only, minus some. The sample shows over 75,000 clones, 64% of them seen only once. CDR1 LGHNA and CDR2 YNFKEQ come from the germline V gene. V was cut by 0 bases and J by 5 bases, with 7 bases left in between. This CDR3 region has 13 residues. The sequence was collected from a human donor in good health. The sequenced sample consisted of PBMCs. The gene calls are TRBV4-2 and TRBJ1-2; no reliable D call. CDR3 in DNA: TGTGCCAGCAGCCAAGAGAACTTTTATGGCTACACCTTC. This encodes CASSQENFYGYTF.